Listed below are T cell receptor beta chains from one sample, sequenced in a study of T cells of healthy individuals. TCRdb re-analysed the 5' RACE reads in MiXCR, keeping a single row per CDR3 protein. The sample contains some 100,000 distinct CDR3 sequences, 15% to 20% of which appear only once. The receptor set was obtained from a human donor in good health. The CDR3 runs from the conserved cysteine through the conserved F or W. The D gene is left open where the match is weak. Only part of the rows carry a size: once, few, many, or a class if the clone is expanded.

j_call: TRBJ1-6; v_call: TRBV20-1; d_call: NA; clone_size: many; cdr3_nt: TGCAGTGCTAGAGATTCAGGTTATAATTCACCCCTCCACTTT; cdr3_aa: CSARDSGYNSPLHF
j_call: TRBJ1-2; v_call: TRBV20-1; d_call: NA; clone_size: NA; cdr3_nt: TGCAGTGCTAGAATGGCAGGGGAGTATGGCTACACCTTC; cdr3_aa: CSARMAGEYGYTF
j_call: TRBJ2-3; v_call: TRBV5-1; d_call: NA; clone_size: NA; cdr3_nt: TGCGCCAGCAGCTTGGTAGGCAATCCAGATACGCAGTATTTT; cdr3_aa: CASSLVGNPDTQYF
j_call: TRBJ2-7; v_call: TRBV18; d_call: NA; clone_size: NA; cdr3_nt: TGTGCCAGCTCACCCTTGAGGCTAGAAAGCTCCTACGAGCAGTACTTC; cdr3_aa: CASSPLRLESSYEQYF
j_call: TRBJ2-2; v_call: TRBV6-5; d_call: NA; clone_size: NA; cdr3_nt: TGTGCCAGCAGTTACGGGATTGAGGCCACCGGGGAGCTGTTTTTT; cdr3_aa: CASSYGIEATGELFF
j_call: TRBJ2-5; v_call: TRBV6-5; d_call: NA; clone_size: few; cdr3_nt: TGTGCCAGCAGGGTCAGGGGAAGGGAGACCCAGTACTTC; cdr3_aa: CASRVRGRETQYF
j_call: TRBJ2-1; v_call: TRBV6-6; d_call: TRBD2; clone_size: NA; cdr3_nt: TGTGCCAGCAGGCCCCTGACTAGCGGGGGCCGGAATGAGCAGTTCTTC; cdr3_aa: CASRPLTSGGRNEQFF
j_call: TRBJ2-2; v_call: TRBV7-9; d_call: NA; clone_size: NA; cdr3_nt: TGTGCCAGCAGCTTAATCGGTGGCGTGAAGAACACCGGGGAGCTGTTTTTT; cdr3_aa: CASSLIGGVKNTGELFF
j_call: TRBJ2-1; v_call: TRBV20-1; d_call: NA; clone_size: NA; cdr3_nt: TGCAGTGCTAGAGCAGGTAGGGCGGAGCAGTTCTTC; cdr3_aa: CSARAGRAEQFF
j_call: TRBJ1-2; v_call: TRBV28; d_call: NA; clone_size: NA; cdr3_nt: TGTGCCAGCAGTTTAAGTACAGGGAATTATGGCTACACCTTC; cdr3_aa: CASSLSTGNYGYTF
j_call: TRBJ1-1; v_call: TRBV20-1; d_call: NA; clone_size: many; cdr3_nt: TGCAGTGGGGGACGAGGGGAAGATACTGAAGCTTTCTTT; cdr3_aa: CSGGRGEDTEAFF
j_call: TRBJ2-7; v_call: TRBV6-1; d_call: NA; clone_size: NA; cdr3_nt: TGTGCCAGCAGTGAAGGGGCAGGGTGGTCCTACGAGCAGTACTTC; cdr3_aa: CASSEGAGWSYEQYF
j_call: TRBJ2-5; v_call: TRBV6-5; d_call: TRBD2; clone_size: once; cdr3_nt: TGTGCCAGCAGTCGGACACTAGCGGGAGTAGAGACCCAGTACTTC; cdr3_aa: CASSRTLAGVETQYF
j_call: TRBJ2-1; v_call: TRBV5-1; d_call: NA; clone_size: NA; cdr3_nt: TGCGCCAGCAGCCTCCAAGACGGCCGATACAATGAGCAGTTCTTC; cdr3_aa: CASSLQDGRYNEQFF
j_call: TRBJ2-7; v_call: TRBV7-6; d_call: NA; clone_size: few; cdr3_nt: TGTGCCAGCAGCTCCCTCGGGTGGCTAGACTACGAGCAGTACTTC; cdr3_aa: CASSSLGWLDYEQYF
j_call: TRBJ2-2; v_call: TRBV5-5; d_call: TRBD2; clone_size: NA; cdr3_nt: TGTGCCAGCAGCTTGCGACTAGCGGGGGGGCCTGGCGGGGAGCTGTTTTTT; cdr3_aa: CASSLRLAGGPGGELFF
j_call: TRBJ1-3; v_call: TRBV7-9; d_call: NA; clone_size: NA; cdr3_nt: TGTGCCAGCAGCTTGGTGAGCTCTGGAAACACCATATATTTT; cdr3_aa: CASSLVSSGNTIYF
j_call: TRBJ2-3; v_call: TRBV3-2; d_call: NA; clone_size: many; cdr3_nt: TGTGCCAGCAGCCAAGCAGGGGGACTAGCGGGGGGTAGCACAGATACGCAGTATTTT; cdr3_aa: CASSQAGGLAGGSTDTQYF
j_call: TRBJ2-3; v_call: TRBV20-1; d_call: NA; clone_size: NA; cdr3_nt: TGCAGTGCTAGAGCCCTTATAAGCACAGATACGCAGTATTTT; cdr3_aa: CSARALISTDTQYF
j_call: TRBJ2-7; v_call: TRBV10-3; d_call: NA; clone_size: NA; cdr3_nt: TGTGCCATCAGTGACCCGCGGGGGCGCGGAACCTACGAGCAGTACTTC; cdr3_aa: CAISDPRGRGTYEQYF
j_call: TRBJ1-1; v_call: TRBV20-1; d_call: TRBD1; clone_size: few; cdr3_nt: TGCAGTGCTCAGGACAGGGGTAGAGGTAGCACTGAAGCTTTCTTT; cdr3_aa: CSAQDRGRGSTEAFF
j_call: TRBJ2-5; v_call: TRBV18; d_call: TRBD1; clone_size: NA; cdr3_nt: TGTGCCAGCTCCCGGACAGGGGTAGAGACCCAGTACTTC; cdr3_aa: CASSRTGVETQYF
j_call: TRBJ2-7; v_call: TRBV5-1; d_call: TRBD2; clone_size: NA; cdr3_nt: TGCGCCAGCAGCGAATCCCGGGGGCTAGCGGGAGGCTACGAGCAGTACTTC; cdr3_aa: CASSESRGLAGGYEQYF
j_call: TRBJ2-3; v_call: TRBV3-1; d_call: TRBD2; clone_size: many; cdr3_nt: TGTGCCAGCAGCCCCACTAGCGGGAGCACAGATACGCAGTATTTT; cdr3_aa: CASSPTSGSTDTQYF
j_call: TRBJ1-5; v_call: TRBV28; d_call: NA; clone_size: NA; cdr3_nt: TGTGCCAGCAGGACAGGATTCTATAGCAATCAGCCCCAGCATTTT; cdr3_aa: CASRTGFYSNQPQHF
j_call: TRBJ2-1; v_call: TRBV18; d_call: NA; clone_size: NA; cdr3_nt: TGTGCCAGCTCACTCCGGGACTCCTCCGATGAGCAGTTCTTC; cdr3_aa: CASSLRDSSDEQFF
j_call: TRBJ2-1; v_call: TRBV6-1; d_call: NA; clone_size: few; cdr3_nt: TGTGCCAGCAGTGCCCCGTTTCCCTACAATGAGCAGTTCTTC; cdr3_aa: CASSAPFPYNEQFF
j_call: TRBJ2-2; v_call: TRBV7-2; d_call: TRBD2; clone_size: few; cdr3_nt: TGTGCCAGCAGCTTCACTAGCGGGACCGGGGAGCTGTTTTTT; cdr3_aa: CASSFTSGTGELFF
j_call: TRBJ2-2; v_call: TRBV19; d_call: TRBD1; clone_size: few; cdr3_nt: TGTGCCAGTAGTAAGGACAGGGCTTGGCCCGGGGAGCTGTTTTTT; cdr3_aa: CASSKDRAWPGELFF
j_call: TRBJ2-3; v_call: TRBV29-1; d_call: TRBD2; clone_size: NA; cdr3_nt: TGCAGCGCCTCGGGACTACGCTCAGATACGCAGTATTTT; cdr3_aa: CSASGLRSDTQYF
j_call: TRBJ1-2; v_call: TRBV20-1; d_call: NA; clone_size: few; cdr3_nt: TGCAGTGCTAGACTAGCACCTAACTATGGCTACACCTTC; cdr3_aa: CSARLAPNYGYTF
j_call: TRBJ2-7; v_call: TRBV4-1; d_call: NA; clone_size: NA; cdr3_nt: TGCGCCAGCAGCTTAGGGGCTGAAACCCCTCTCTACGAGCAGTACTTC; cdr3_aa: CASSLGAETPLYEQYF
j_call: TRBJ1-1; v_call: TRBV20-1; d_call: NA; clone_size: many; cdr3_nt: TGCAGTGCTAGTAATCCTCTGAACACTGAAGCTTTCTTT; cdr3_aa: CSASNPLNTEAFF
j_call: TRBJ2-3; v_call: TRBV7-2; d_call: NA; clone_size: NA; cdr3_nt: TGTGCCAGCAGCTTTCAGGGTAGCACAGATACGCAGTATTTT; cdr3_aa: CASSFQGSTDTQYF
j_call: TRBJ2-3; v_call: TRBV4-2; d_call: TRBD2; clone_size: few; cdr3_nt: TGTGCCAGCAGCCAAGCGAGAGCGGGGTCCACAGATACGCAGTATTTT; cdr3_aa: CASSQARAGSTDTQYF
j_call: TRBJ1-6; v_call: TRBV7-9; d_call: NA; clone_size: many; cdr3_nt: TGTGCCAGCAGCTTGGGACGGTCCAATTCACCCCTCCACTTT; cdr3_aa: CASSLGRSNSPLHF
j_call: TRBJ2-7; v_call: TRBV29-1; d_call: TRBD1; clone_size: many; cdr3_nt: TGCAGCGTTGAGACGGGACAGTCCTACGAGCAGTACTTC; cdr3_aa: CSVETGQSYEQYF
j_call: TRBJ1-1; v_call: TRBV3-1; d_call: NA; clone_size: many; cdr3_nt: TGTGCCAGCAGCGGAGGGCTGGGGAACACTGAAGCTTTCTTT; cdr3_aa: CASSGGLGNTEAFF
j_call: TRBJ2-7; v_call: TRBV29-1; d_call: NA; clone_size: many; cdr3_nt: TGCAGCGTTGTCCTTGGCTACGAGCAGTACTTC; cdr3_aa: CSVVLGYEQYF
j_call: TRBJ2-5; v_call: TRBV5-1; d_call: TRBD1; clone_size: few; cdr3_nt: TGCGCCAGCAGCAACGACAGGGGCTCCCAAGAGACCCAGTACTTC; cdr3_aa: CASSNDRGSQETQYF
j_call: TRBJ1-4; v_call: TRBV5-1; d_call: TRBD1; clone_size: many; cdr3_nt: TGCGCCAGCAGCTTACCCGGGACAGGAGAAAAACTGTTTTTT; cdr3_aa: CASSLPGTGEKLFF
j_call: TRBJ2-4; v_call: TRBV20-1; d_call: TRBD2; clone_size: NA; cdr3_nt: TGCAGTGCTAGTTCTAGCGGGAGAGCCAAAAACATTCAGTACTTC; cdr3_aa: CSASSSGRAKNIQYF
j_call: TRBJ2-2; v_call: TRBV28; d_call: TRBD2; clone_size: NA; cdr3_nt: TGTGCCAGCAGTCTGGTTGGGACTAGCGGTCCTCGGCACACCGGGGAGCTGTTTTTT; cdr3_aa: CASSLVGTSGPRHTGELFF
j_call: TRBJ1-5; v_call: TRBV28; d_call: TRBD1; clone_size: few; cdr3_nt: TGTGCCAGCATCCCGGGACAGGGGCTCCGGCCCCAGCATTTT; cdr3_aa: CASIPGQGLRPQHF
j_call: TRBJ2-7; v_call: TRBV6-2/TRBV6-3; d_call: NA; clone_size: NA; cdr3_nt: TGTGCCAGCAGTGCGGGACAGACCGGGCAGTACTTC; cdr3_aa: CASSAGQTGQYF
j_call: TRBJ2-1; v_call: TRBV7-9; d_call: TRBD2; clone_size: few; cdr3_nt: TGTGCCAGCAGCCCAACCCGACTAGCCGTCCACGATGAGCAGTTCTTC; cdr3_aa: CASSPTRLAVHDEQFF
j_call: TRBJ1-4; v_call: TRBV20-1; d_call: NA; clone_size: few; cdr3_nt: TGCAGTGCTAGAGATACCCGAGCCGACCCAACTAATGAAAAACTGTTTTTT; cdr3_aa: CSARDTRADPTNEKLFF
j_call: TRBJ2-1; v_call: TRBV28; d_call: NA; clone_size: few; cdr3_nt: TGTGCCAGCAGTTTAGGCTCCCCGACGTACAATGAGCAGTTCTTC; cdr3_aa: CASSLGSPTYNEQFF
j_call: TRBJ2-7; v_call: TRBV28; d_call: TRBD2; clone_size: NA; cdr3_nt: TGTGCCAGCAGTGCCGGGACTAGCAATACTGGCGAGCAGTACTTC; cdr3_aa: CASSAGTSNTGEQYF
j_call: TRBJ2-1; v_call: TRBV7-2; d_call: NA; clone_size: many; cdr3_nt: TGTGCCAGCAGCTTACGGAGAGGGCTCAGGGACGGGGATGAGCAGTTCTTC; cdr3_aa: CASSLRRGLRDGDEQFF
j_call: TRBJ2-7; v_call: TRBV20-1; d_call: TRBD2; clone_size: NA; cdr3_nt: TGCAGTGCTAGTGGACAGCGGGGGAGCTCCTACGAGCAGTACTTC; cdr3_aa: CSASGQRGSSYEQYF
j_call: TRBJ2-3; v_call: TRBV15; d_call: NA; clone_size: few; cdr3_nt: TGTGCCACCAGCAGAGATAGACTAGGGACAGATACGCAGTATTTT; cdr3_aa: CATSRDRLGTDTQYF
j_call: TRBJ2-7; v_call: TRBV20-1; d_call: TRBD2; clone_size: NA; cdr3_nt: TGCAGTGCCAGCGGGGGGGGGATCTACGAGCAGTACTTC; cdr3_aa: CSASGGGIYEQYF